This is a list of T cell receptor beta chains from one sample in a study of blood T cell repertoires in COVID-19. Here immunoSEQ multiplex PCR was the method, and the copy in TCRdb shows in-frame clones only, minus some. The sample lists under 500,000 clones; nearly 90% were seen once. The specimen was PBMCs or T cells enriched from blood (not recorded which). Receptors were obtained from a woman under 30 with acute COVID-19. Both conserved end residues are part of each CDR3. Each record gives: clone size, V gene, J gene, D gene, CDR3 length, CDR3 protein, CDR3 DNA. D genes are given only for firm matches. The size of a clone is reported for some rows only, either as once, few or many, or as a class for expanded clones.

.,TRBV7-2,TRBJ1-5,.,15,CASSPLQGSNQPQHF,TGTGCCAGCAGCCCTCTTCAGGGGAGCAATCAGCCCCAGCATTTT
.,TRBV5-5,TRBJ2-1,.,15,CASSHQGRDYNEQFF,TGTGCCAGCAGCCACCAAGGACGGGACTACAATGAGCAGTTCTTC
.,TRBV6-5,TRBJ1-2,TRBD1,13,CASRGTGESGYTF,TGTGCCAGCAGGGGTACAGGGGAGAGTGGCTACACCTTC
.,TRBV11-3,TRBJ2-7,TRBD1,14,CASSPGTGNYEQYF,TGTGCCAGCAGCCCCGGGACAGGGAACTACGAGCAGTACTTC
.,TRBV9,TRBJ2-3,.,15,CASSVGGVSTDTQYF,TGTGCCAGCAGCGTAGGCGGGGTAAGCACAGATACGCAGTATTTT
.,TRBV2,TRBJ1-2,TRBD1,14,CASSEMAGGYGYTF,TGTGCCAGCAGTGAAATGGCAGGGGGCTATGGCTACACCTTC
.,TRBV11-2,TRBJ2-7,.,13,CASSLSGSYEQYF,TGTGCCAGCAGCTTGTCGGGGTCCTACGAGCAGTACTTC
.,TRBV18,TRBJ1-2,.,12,CASSVDRSGYTF,TGTGCCAGCTCAGTTGACAGGAGTGGCTACACCTTC
.,TRBV30,TRBJ1-6,.,16,CAWNDRPSSYNSPLHF,TGTGCCTGGAACGACCGGCCTAGCTCCTATAATTCACCCCTCCACTTT
.,TRBV28,TRBJ1-4,.,14,CASSSGLGGEKLFF,TGTGCCAGCAGTTCGGGACTTGGGGGGGAAAAACTGTTTTTT
.,TRBV19,TRBJ2-1,.,16,CASSIQAVVSYNEQFF,TGTGCCAGTAGTATCCAAGCTGTTGTCTCCTACAATGAGCAGTTCTTC
.,TRBV19,TRBJ2-7,.,15,CASSKGPQETYEQYF,TGTGCCAGTAGCAAGGGGCCCCAGGAAACCTACGAGCAGTACTTC
.,TRBV28,TRBJ1-5,.,14,CASSSQPSNQPQHF,TGTGCCAGCAGTTCACAGCCAAGCAATCAGCCCCAGCATTTT
.,TRBV4-1,TRBJ2-2,.,13,CASSERNTGELFF,TGCGCCAGCAGCGAGCGAAACACCGGGGAGCTGTTTTTT
.,TRBV7-8,TRBJ1-6,.,15,CASSLDLQGGSPLHF,TGTGCCAGCAGCTTAGATCTGCAGGGAGGTTCACCCCTCCACTTT
.,TRBV7-7,TRBJ1-5,.,16,CASSLLPRTREQPQHF,TGTGCCAGCAGCTTATTACCCCGCACCAGGGAACAGCCCCAGCATTTT
.,TRBV7-9,TRBJ2-7,TRBD2,18,CASSRPGLAGRGVYEQYF,TGTGCCAGCAGCAGACCGGGACTAGCGGGGAGGGGTGTCTACGAGCAGTACTTC
.,TRBV7-7,TRBJ2-5,.,14,CASSPQRTVETQYF,TGTGCCAGCAGCCCGCAACGAACAGTGGAGACCCAGTACTTC
.,TRBV27,TRBJ2-7,TRBD1,14,CASTLSGTGGEQYF,TGTGCCAGCACCCTCTCCGGGACAGGGGGGGAGCAGTACTTC
.,TRBV5-4,TRBJ2-2,.,15,CASSPRRTNTGELFF,TGTGCCAGCAGCCCCCGTCGAACAAACACCGGGGAGCTGTTTTTT
.,TRBV9,TRBJ1-4,.,13,CASSVGQWEKLFF,TGTGCCAGCAGCGTAGGGCAGTGGGAAAAACTGTTTTTT
.,TRBV7-9,TRBJ2-1,.,12,CASSFDKNEQFF,TGTGCCAGCAGCTTCGACAAGAATGAGCAGTTCTTC
once,TRBV4-1,TRBJ2-1,.,15,CASSQSRGKHYEQFF,TGCGCCAGCAGCCAATCCCGAGGTAAACACTATGAGCAGTTCTTC
.,TRBV24-1,TRBJ2-2,.,16,CATSAGSGFGTGELFF,TGTGCCACCAGTGCAGGCAGTGGCTTCGGCACCGGGGAGCTGTTTTTT
.,TRBV27,TRBJ1-4,TRBD1,15,CASSPGTGGREKLFF,TGTGCCAGCAGTCCCGGGACAGGGGGAAGGGAAAAACTGTTTTTT
.,TRBV27,TRBJ2-3,TRBD2,16,CASSLLTSGGAYTQYF,TGTGCCAGCAGTTTACTGACTAGCGGGGGGGCATATACGCAGTATTTT
.,TRBV6-1,TRBJ2-7,TRBD1,14,CASSSRQGAYEQYF,TGTGCCAGCAGTTCCCGACAGGGGGCCTACGAGCAGTACTTC
.,TRBV6-4,TRBJ2-2,.,16,CASSDLRQQNTGELFF,TGTGCCAGCAGTGATTTACGTCAACAGAACACCGGGGAGCTGTTTTTT
few,TRBV5-1,TRBJ1-2,.,14,CASSLDYRAYGYTF,TGCGCCAGCAGCTTGGACTACAGGGCCTATGGCTACACCTTC
.,TRBV28,TRBJ2-7,.,15,CASSLLSGEVYEQYF,TGTGCCAGCAGTTTATTGTCGGGAGAGGTCTACGAGCAGTACTTC
.,TRBV28,TRBJ2-3,.,15,CARPSPSHSTDTQYF,TGTGCCCGCCCAAGTCCTAGCCATAGCACAGATACGCAGTATTTT
once,TRBV5-1,TRBJ2-5,.,13,CASSLGDGETQYF,TGCGCCAGCAGCTTAGGGGATGGGGAGACCCAGTACTTC
.,TRBV19,TRBJ1-1,TRBD1,14,CASTMGQGATEAFF,TGTGCCAGTACCATGGGGCAGGGGGCCACTGAAGCTTTCTTT
.,TRBV10-2,TRBJ1-4,TRBD1,14,CASHRGGTNEKLFF,TGCGCCAGCCACAGGGGTGGAACTAATGAAAAACTGTTTTTT
.,TRBV12-3/TRBV12-4,TRBJ1-4,TRBD1,12,CASGQGNEKLFF,TGTGCCAGCGGACAGGGTAATGAAAAACTGTTTTTT
few,TRBV7-3,TRBJ1-4,TRBD1,15,CASLLRDRHNEKLFF,TGTGCCAGCTTACTCCGGGACAGGCATAATGAAAAACTGTTTTTT
.,TRBV28,TRBJ2-4,.,12,CASSSGEFVQYF,TGTGCCAGCAGCTCGGGGGAATTCGTTCAGTACTTC
.,TRBV2,TRBJ2-2,.,13,CASSGRSTGELFF,TGTGCCAGCAGTGGTCGGAGTACCGGGGAGCTGTTTTTT
.,TRBV29-1,TRBJ1-5,.,16,CSRDVGGRCFSQPQHF,TGCAGCCGGGACGTGGGGGGACGATGTTTCAGTCAGCCCCAGCATTTT
.,TRBV29-1,TRBJ2-3,.,15,CSVRSFGGADGTQYF,TGCAGCGTTCGGAGCTTCGGCGGGGCCGATGGTACGCAGTATTTT